The rows below give T cell receptor beta chains drawn from one sample of a study of cytomegalovirus exposure and HLA in healthy donors. The protocol was immunoSEQ multiplex PCR, while the TCRdb copy is restricted to in-frame clones and leaves out a portion. Among some 150,000 clones listed, approximately 81% were seen once. Source material: PBMCs. The receptors derive from a woman between 18 and 29 years old in good health and CMV-seronegative. The CDR3 runs from the conserved cysteine through the conserved F or W. The D gene is left open where the match is weak. Where a row states a size, it is once, few, many or the class of an expanded clone; other rows omit it.

CDR3 length	V gene	D gene	J gene	clone size	CDR3 protein	CDR3 DNA
16	TRBV10-3	TRBD2	TRBJ2-7	.	CAISDPGLAAFGEQYF	TGTGCCATCAGTGACCCGGGACTAGCGGCCTTCGGGGAGCAGTACTTC
15	TRBV11-2	.	TRBJ1-2	.	CASSLTDTAPYGYTF	TGTGCCAGCAGCTTAACCGACACGGCCCCCTATGGCTACACCTTC
15	TRBV5-4	.	TRBJ1-1	.	CASSRSLGQNTEAFF	TGTGCCAGCAGCCGATCACTTGGACAGAACACTGAAGCTTTCTTT
15	TRBV2	TRBD1	TRBJ2-2	.	CARGVGTANTGELFF	TGTGCCAGGGGTGTCGGGACAGCGAACACCGGGGAGCTGTTTTTT
11	TRBV27	.	TRBJ1-2	.	CASSRGGGYTF	TGTGCCAGCAGTAGGGGGGGCGGCTACACCTTC
16	TRBV5-1	TRBD2	TRBJ2-7	.	CASSWGGLWVSYEQYF	TGCGCCAGCAGCTGGGGGGGTCTTTGGGTTTCCTACGAGCAGTACTTC
17	TRBV7-9	TRBD1	TRBJ1-1	.	CSGSLDGTGGRRTEAFF	TGTTCCGGCAGCTTAGATGGGACAGGGGGCCGGCGGACTGAAGCTTTCTTT
17	TRBV19	.	TRBJ1-5	.	CASTVGRGPYSNQPQHF	TGTGCCAGTACGGTCGGCAGGGGACCTTATAGCAATCAGCCCCAGCATTTT
15	TRBV19	TRBD2	TRBJ2-3	.	CASSYGTRRADTQYF	TGTGCCAGTAGTTACGGGACTAGGAGGGCAGATACGCAGTATTTT
14	TRBV27	.	TRBJ1-5	.	CASSSRGNDQPQHF	TGTGCCAGCAGTTCCCGGGGTAACGATCAGCCCCAGCATTTT
18	TRBV5-8	.	TRBJ1-5	few	CASSLRIYVAQGGQPQHF	TGTGCCAGCAGCTTGAGGATTTACGTGGCCCAGGGCGGTCAGCCCCAGCATTTT
17	TRBV30	TRBD1	TRBJ1-4	.	CAWKKRTGTTTNEKLFF	TGTGCCTGGAAGAAGAGGACAGGGACAACAACTAATGAAAAACTGTTTTTT
15	TRBV4-2	.	TRBJ2-4	once	CASSPPGGRRNIQYF	TGTGCCAGCAGCCCTCCTGGGGGCCGGCGGAACATTCAGTACTTC
17	TRBV4-2	TRBD1	TRBJ1-2	.	CASSPGQGARGRGGYTF	TGTGCCAGCAGCCCGGGACAGGGGGCTCGTGGGAGGGGGGGCTACACCTTC
15	TRBV25-1	TRBD2	TRBJ2-1	.	CASSGTSGSYNEQFF	TGTGCCAGCAGTGGGACTAGCGGGAGCTACAATGAGCAGTTCTTC
12	TRBV7-9	.	TRBJ1-2	.	CASSHNGPPGQF	TGTGCCAGCTCACACAATGGTCCGCCAGGCCAGTTC
15	TRBV30	.	TRBJ1-3	.	CAWRVGLYSGNTIYF	TGTGCCTGGAGGGTCGGACTGTACTCTGGAAACACCATATATTTT
17	TRBV15	TRBD2	TRBJ2-7	.	CATSRDLGLAGAGEQYF	TGTGCCACCAGCAGGGACCTGGGACTAGCGGGAGCGGGCGAGCAGTACTTC
13	TRBV29-1	.	TRBJ1-2	.	CSVERQSGDGYTF	TGCAGCGTCGAACGCCAGTCGGGGGATGGCTACACCTTC
13	TRBV28	TRBD1	TRBJ1-2	.	CASSQGQGDGYTF	TGTGCCAGCAGCCAGGGACAGGGAGATGGCTACACCTTC
13	TRBV30	.	TRBJ1-2	.	CAWSLGGSHGYTF	TGTGCCTGGAGTCTTGGGGGGAGCCATGGCTACACCTTC
15	TRBV7-2	.	TRBJ1-4	.	CASSLGGQAGEKLFF	TGTGCCAGCAGCTTAGGGGGCCAGGCGGGGGAAAAACTGTTTTTT
13	TRBV7-2	.	TRBJ2-1	.	CASSLARLAGQFF	TGTGCCAGCAGCTTAGCGCGGCTAGCCGGGCAGTTCTTC
15	TRBV10-3	.	TRBJ2-3	.	CAISERQGTTDTQYF	TGTGCCATCAGTGAGCGGCAGGGGACCACAGATACGCAGTATTTT
15	TRBV5-1	TRBD1	TRBJ1-4	.	CASSLGTGENEKLFF	TGCGCCAGCAGCTTGGGGACAGGAGAGAATGAAAAACTGTTTTTT
16	TRBV9	TRBD1	TRBJ2-1	.	CASSVSIDREYNEQFF	TGTGCCAGCAGCGTTAGCATAGACAGGGAATACAATGAGCAGTTCTTC
15	TRBV19	TRBD1	TRBJ2-7	.	CASSVTGTGTHEQYF	TGTGCCAGTAGCGTAACCGGGACAGGGACCCACGAGCAGTACTTC
16	TRBV30	.	TRBJ1-2	.	CAWSARRAGDGYGYTF	TGTGCCTGGAGTGCCCGGAGGGCGGGAGATGGGTATGGCTACACCTTC
12	TRBV29-1	.	TRBJ2-7	.	CSVLDSSYEQYF	TGCAGCGTCCTGGACAGCTCCTACGAGCAGTACTTC
22	TRBV4-3	.	TRBJ1-6	.	CASSQMTAIRGLRSSYNSPLHF	TGCGCCAGCAGCCAAATGACGGCGATAAGGGGTCTTAGGAGCTCCTATAATTCACCCCTCCACTTT
19	TRBV4-1	TRBD2	TRBJ2-4	.	CASSREPGLGGGQRNIQYF	TGCGCCAGCAGCCGAGAACCGGGACTAGGTGGGGGACAAAGGAACATTCAGTACTTC
16	TRBV7-8	.	TRBJ2-5	.	CASSLEPRDYQETQYF	TGTGCCAGCAGCTTAGAACCCAGGGACTACCAAGAGACCCAGTACTTC
11	TRBV20-1	.	TRBJ1-2	once	CSASTINGYTF	TGCAGTGCTAGTACTATAAATGGCTACACCTTC
16	TRBV5-4	.	TRBJ2-1	.	CASSRGRGQYYNEQFF	TGTGCCAGCAGCCGAGGGCGCGGCCAATACTACAATGAGCAGTTCTTC
16	TRBV5-1	.	TRBJ2-6	.	CASSLVDISGANVLTF	TGCGCCAGCAGCTTGGTCGACATATCTGGGGCCAACGTCCTGACTTTC